This record looks at one TCR beta chain sequence and its context. The germline V gene has CDR1 SNHLY and CDR2 FYNNEI. The CDR3 is 13 amino acids. Trimming removed 6 bases from V and 4 bases from J, with 10 bases in between. Time point specified: patch test 1, 2 weeks after DPC sensitization. Noted treatment: therapeutic diphenylcyclopropenone sensitization with weekly scalp DPC. Using its own MiXCR run on the RACE reads, TCRdb lists one record per CDR3 protein. In the table there are roughly 160,000 distinct CDR3 sequences, roughly 15% of which are singletons. This sample is drawn from a study of human T cells and chemical hapten exposure. Study summary: For sensitization, 2% DPC was applied to a 2 cm by 2 cm patch of upper inner arm skin. Upper-back patches of 0.01% DPC were read at 6 days.

This chain joins TRBV2 and TRBJ1-3, with a tentative D call TRBD1 (6 bases). The sequences come from whole blood, collected in connection with sensitization to the hapten diphenylcyclopropenone (DPC). The clonotype was recovered from a woman aged 25-40 years with alopecia areata. Some clones in this sample may be carry-over from other donors' samples. CDR3 sequence reads: CASSAQGGNTIYF. CDR3 nucleotide sequence: TGTGCCAGCAGCGCACAGGGCGGAAACACCATATATTTT. The full variable domain, its missing parts supplied by reference TRBV2 and TRBJ1-3, is EPEVTQTPSHQVTQMGQEVILRCVPISNHLYFYWYRQILGQKVEFLVSFYNNEISEKSEIFDDQFSVERPDGSNFTLKIRSTKLEDSAMYFCASSAQGGNTIYFGEGSWLTVV.